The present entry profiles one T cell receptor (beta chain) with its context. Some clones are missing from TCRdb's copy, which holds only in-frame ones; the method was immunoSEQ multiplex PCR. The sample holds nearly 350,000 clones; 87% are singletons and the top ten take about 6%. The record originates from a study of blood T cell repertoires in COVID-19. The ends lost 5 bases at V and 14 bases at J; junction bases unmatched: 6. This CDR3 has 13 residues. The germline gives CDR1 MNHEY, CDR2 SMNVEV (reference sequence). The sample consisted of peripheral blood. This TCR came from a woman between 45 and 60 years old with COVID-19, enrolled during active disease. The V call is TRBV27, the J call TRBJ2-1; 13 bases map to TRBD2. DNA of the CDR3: TGTGCCAGCAGTAGAACACTAGCGGGAGGGGAGTTCTTC. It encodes CASSRTLAGGEFF.